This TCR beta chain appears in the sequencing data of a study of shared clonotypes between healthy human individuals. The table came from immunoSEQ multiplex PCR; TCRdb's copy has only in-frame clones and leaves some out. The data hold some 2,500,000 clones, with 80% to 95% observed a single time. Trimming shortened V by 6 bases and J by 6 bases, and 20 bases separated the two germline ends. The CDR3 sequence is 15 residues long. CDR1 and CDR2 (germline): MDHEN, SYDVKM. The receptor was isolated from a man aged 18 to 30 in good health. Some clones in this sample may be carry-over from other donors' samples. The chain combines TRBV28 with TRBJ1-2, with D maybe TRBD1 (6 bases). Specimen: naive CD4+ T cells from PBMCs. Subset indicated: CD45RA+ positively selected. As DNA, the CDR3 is TGTGCCAGCAGCACTAGTGGCAGGGGCTTTGATGGCTACACCTTC. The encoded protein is CASSTSGRGFDGYTF.